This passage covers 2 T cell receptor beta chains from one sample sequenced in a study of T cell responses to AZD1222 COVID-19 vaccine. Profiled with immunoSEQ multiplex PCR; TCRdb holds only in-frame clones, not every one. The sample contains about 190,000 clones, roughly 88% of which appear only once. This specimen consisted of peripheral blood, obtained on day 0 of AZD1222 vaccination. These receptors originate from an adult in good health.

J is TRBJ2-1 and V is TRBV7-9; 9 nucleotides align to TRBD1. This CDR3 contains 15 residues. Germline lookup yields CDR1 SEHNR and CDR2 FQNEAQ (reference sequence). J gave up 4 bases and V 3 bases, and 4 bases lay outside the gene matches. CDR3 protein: CASSLRQGVYNEQFF. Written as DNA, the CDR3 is TGTGCCAGCAGCTTGAGACAGGGGGTATACAATGAGCAGTTCTTC.

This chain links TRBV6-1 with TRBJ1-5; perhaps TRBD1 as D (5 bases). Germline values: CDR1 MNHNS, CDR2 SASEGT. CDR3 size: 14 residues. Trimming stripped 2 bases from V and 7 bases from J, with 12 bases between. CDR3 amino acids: CASSEFWGDQPQHF. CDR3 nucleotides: TGTGCCAGCAGTGAATTTTGGGGCGACCAGCCCCAGCATTTT.